This TCR beta chain originates from a study of beta chain features in type 1 diabetes. The germline V and J ends were trimmed by 5 bases and 4 bases, with 15 bases remaining between them. This CDR3 is built from 14 residues. Germline CDR1 reads SEHNR; CDR2 reads FQNEAQ (reference sequence). All of the isolated RNA was reverse transcribed, so expressed TCRB transcripts were sequenced. Data came from immunoSEQ multiplex PCR; TCRdb stores just in-frame clones and leaves some out. The table includes a few hundred thousand clones, around 16% detected once. The gene calls are TRBV7-9 and TRBJ2-7, with D maybe TRBD1 (7 bases). Material for sequencing was naive CD4+ T cells from blood. This TCR derives from a woman aged 18-35 years in good health. CDR3 nucleotides: TGTGCCAGCAGCCGCTGGGGGGACAGATACGAGCAGTACTTC. Protein sequence: CASSRWGDRYEQYF.